The clone carrying this T cell receptor (beta chain) was found many times. What it binds is unknown. The TCR beta CDR3 regions underwent amplification using RNA transcripts as the source. The primer set for the first-round RT-PCR of the TCR CDR3 was HTBI. TCRdb recomputed calls from the multiplex PCR reads with MiXCR, one row per CDR3 protein. The table lists some 550,000 distinct CDR3 sequences, roughly 16% of them singletons. These data are taken from a study of T cells in Graves' hyperthyroidism and ophthalmopathy. For the study at large: Blood was drawn when the patient was first diagnosed and still untreated.

The CDR3 is 14 residues long. The ends were cut back, 1 base at V and 7 bases at J, with 14 bases in the middle. Germline CDR1 is LGHDT and CDR2 is YNNKEL (reference sequence). The study, taken as a whole, reports: Researchers report that a 13 V-J model separated ophthalmopathy from stable hyperthyroidism.

This receptor was obtained from a woman aged 40 to 49 with Graves' ophthalmopathy. The sample consisted of blood. This chain links TRBV3-1 with TRBJ2-7; D uncertain. CDR3 nucleotide sequence: TGTGCCAGCAGCCAAGGCGTACTTGAGAGTGAGCAGTACTTC. Protein: CASSQGVLESEQYF.